What follows are 14 T cell receptor beta chains derived from one specimen sequenced in a study of post-analysis software for immune sequencing data. General study points: Patients had higher frequencies than controls of roughly 5 TRBV segments, including TRBV5-6, TRBV5-1 and TRBV20-1.

TCR beta cDNA libraries had unique molecular identifiers. Each CDR3 protein gets one entry after TCRdb re-called the PCR reads with MiXCR. The sample has roughly 540,000 distinct CDR3 sequences, around 34% seen once. No antigen has been assigned to these receptors. Input material: blood. These receptors all come from a girl aged 2-17 years with multiple sclerosis.

This clonotype occurred a few times. The DNA for the CDR3 is TGCAGCGTTGAAGATATAGGACTAGCGGGGGCGATCTACAATGAGCAGTTCTTC. Its protein is CSVEDIGLAGAIYNEQFF. This chain joins TRBV29-1 and TRBJ2-1; TRBD2 aligns across 13 bases. V gave up 0 bases and J gave up 3 bases; unmatched junction bases: 8. Germline CDR1 and CDR2: SQVTM and ANQGSEA. This CDR3 spans 18 amino acids.

This clonotype was counted a few times. The chain links TRBV4-1 to TRBJ2-1, with 8 bases identical to TRBD2. This CDR3 has 17 amino acids. CDR1 and CDR2 (germline): MGHRA, YSYEKL. Germline trimming cut 0 bases from V and 10 bases from J; bases unmatched to any gene: 14. The CDR3 DNA is TGCGCCAGCAGCCAAGATCGGGCTAGCGGGCTTCACGGGGAGCAGTTCTTC. Amino acid sequence: CASSQDRASGLHGEQFF.

The chain joins TRBV11-2 to TRBJ2-1; D uncertain. There are 11 residues in the CDR3. Looked up from germline, CDR1 is SGHAT and CDR2 is FQNNGV. Trimming removed 1 base at V and 8 bases at J, with 3 bases between. The CDR3 DNA follows: TGTGCCAGCAGCTTAGTCTATGAGCAGTTCTTC. Translation gives CASSLVYEQFF.

The rearrangement links TRBV13 to TRBJ2-7; no firm D call. Trimming removed 3 bases from V and 0 bases from J, with 9 bases in between. This CDR3 contains 14 residues. Germline values: CDR1 PRHDT, CDR2 FYEKMQ (reference sequence). CDR3 DNA sequence: TGTGCCAGCAGCTTCGCGCAGAACTCCTACGAGCAGTACTTC. It specifies CASSFAQNSYEQYF.

This clonotype was recorded a few times. The chain couples TRBV20-1 to TRBJ2-3; D is unresolved. The CDR3 loop spans 13 amino acids. Trimming pared 0 bases from V and 5 bases from J, leaving 9 bases between. The germline V gene encodes CDR1 DFQATT and CDR2 SNEGSKA (reference sequence). CDR3 amino acids: CSARDPARDTQYF. For the CDR3, the DNA is TGCAGTGCTAGAGATCCAGCGAGAGATACGCAGTATTTT.

This rearrangement joins TRBV20-1 to TRBJ2-6; 10 bases fit TRBD1. With V trimmed by 0 bases and J by 2 bases, 7 bases remained unmatched. The CDR3 has 18 residues. Germline V lookup: CDR1 DFQATT, CDR2 SNEGSKA (reference sequence). CDR3 sequence reads: CSARDLGQGGPGANVLTF. The CDR3 DNA reads as TGCAGTGCTAGAGATCTCGGACAGGGGGGACCTGGGGCCAACGTCCTGACTTTC.

The rearrangement links TRBV7-9 to TRBJ1-2, with TRBD1 as a possible D gene (5 bases). The germline gives CDR1 SEHNR, CDR2 FQNEAQ (reference sequence). V was shortened by 0 bases and J by 2 bases, with 10 bases between the two germline ends. CDR3 length: 15 residues. CDR3 DNA sequence: TGTGCCAGCAGCTTAGCAGGGGTCGACAACTATGGCTACACCTTC. Its protein product is CASSLAGVDNYGYTF. Full variable domain (missing parts from reference TRBV7-9 and TRBJ1-2): DTGVSQNPRHKITKRGQNVTFRCDPISEHNRLYWYRQTLGQGPEFLTYFQNEAQLEKSRLLSDRFSAERPKGSFSTLEIQRTEQGDSAMYLCASSLAGVDNYGYTFGSGTRLTVV.

This clonotype was counted at least ten times. The V gene is TRBV7-2, the J gene TRBJ2-5, with 10 positions matching TRBD1. The CDR3 is 17 amino acids. The V gene's germline CDR1 is SGHTA and CDR2 FQGNSA. V dropped 3 bases and J dropped 1; count of bases not matched to a gene: 8. The CDR3 region has the DNA TGTGCCAGCAGCTTTGCCCCGCGACAGGGGGCCCAAGAGACCCAGTACTTC. This codes for CASSFAPRQGAQETQYF.

This clonotype was counted between two and nine times. J is TRBJ2-1 and V is TRBV10-3; 9 positions match TRBD1. Per the germline V gene, CDR1 is ENHRY and CDR2 is SYGVKD. The CDR3 is 15 amino acids. Unmatched junction bases numbered 8, after V lost 6 bases and J lost 5 bases. The CDR3 region is CAISHGTGWDNEQFF. CDR3 DNA: TGTGCCATCAGCCATGGGACAGGGTGGGACAATGAGCAGTTCTTC.

This chain links TRBV20-1 with TRBJ2-5; TRBD2 is a possible D gene (6 bases). The V gene's germline CDR1 is DFQATT and CDR2 SNEGSKA (reference sequence). The ends were cut back, 3 bases at V and 5 bases at J, with 13 bases in the middle. CDR3 length: 13 amino acids. The CDR3 region has the DNA TGCAGTGCTAGTTGGCGGGGCCAGGAGACCCAGTACTTC. Translated, it gives CSASWRGQETQYF.

This clonotype was picked up a small number of times. V usage is TRBV9 and J usage is TRBJ2-2; 8 positions match TRBD2. CDR1 and CDR2 from the germline V gene are SGDLS and YYNGEE. Germline trimming cut 1 base from V and 5 bases from J; bases unmatched to any gene: 7. This CDR3 spans 16 amino acids. DNA for the CDR3: TGTGCCAGCAGCGTATTCGGGGGGGGCCAAACCGGGGAGCTGTTTTTT. Its protein is CASSVFGGGQTGELFF.

The gene calls are TRBV4-1 and TRBJ1-3; D not certain. This CDR3 is built from 17 residues. Germline V gene lookup returns CDR1 MGHRA and CDR2 YSYEKL. V gave up 0 bases and J gave up 1 base, with 13 bases separating them. CDR3 residues: CASSQDRGMRSGNTIYF. CDR3 bases: TGCGCCAGCAGCCAAGATCGAGGCATGAGATCTGGAAACACCATATATTTT.

This clonotype appeared a few times. The V gene is TRBV5-1, the J gene TRBJ2-1, with 7 bases identical to TRBD2. The CDR3 runs 18 residues. V shed 0 bases, J shed 0 bases, and the junction held 9 bases outside the gene matches. Germline V gene sequence: CDR1 SGHRS, CDR2 YFSETQ. CDR3 residues: CASSLVGLGLNSYNEQFF. CDR3 DNA: TGCGCCAGCAGCTTGGTTGGACTAGGCTTGAACTCCTACAATGAGCAGTTCTTC.

The chain combines TRBV7-2 with TRBJ1-2, with D perhaps matching TRBD1 (5 bases). The germline V gene encodes CDR1 SGHTA and CDR2 FQGNSA. This CDR3 comprises 14 residues. V was cut by 4 bases and J by 8 bases, with 17 bases left in between. In DNA, the CDR3 is TGTGCCAGCAGCTCAGAACGGGGCACTCTCGGCTACACCTTC. Translating it yields CASSSERGTLGYTF.